This T cell receptor beta chain was sequenced in a study of T cells in Graves' hyperthyroidism and ophthalmopathy. V dropped 0 bases and J dropped 5; count of bases not matched to a gene: 6. Germline loops: CDR1 LGHDT, CDR2 YNNKEL (reference sequence). CDR3 length: 16 amino acids. Uncontrolled infection, other autoimmune disease, pregnancy or lactation excluded patients. The CDR3 regions of TCR beta were amplified from RNA transcripts. HTBI primers were the set used in a first-round RT-PCR of the TCR CDR3. TCRdb processed the multiplex PCR reads anew with MiXCR; each CDR3 protein has one entry. The table has under 750,000 distinct CDR3 sequences, approximately 18% seen once; the top ten hold 15% to 20%.

The sample comprised blood. The TCR sequence derives from a woman aged 50 to 60 with Graves' hyperthyroidism that later progressed to Graves' ophthalmopathy. J is TRBJ2-5 and V is TRBV3-1; 10 nucleotides line up with TRBD2. CDR3 sequence (DNA): TGTGCCAGCAGCCAAGAACTAGCGGGGAAGGGGGAGACCCAGTACTTC. Amino acid sequence: CASSQELAGKGETQYF.